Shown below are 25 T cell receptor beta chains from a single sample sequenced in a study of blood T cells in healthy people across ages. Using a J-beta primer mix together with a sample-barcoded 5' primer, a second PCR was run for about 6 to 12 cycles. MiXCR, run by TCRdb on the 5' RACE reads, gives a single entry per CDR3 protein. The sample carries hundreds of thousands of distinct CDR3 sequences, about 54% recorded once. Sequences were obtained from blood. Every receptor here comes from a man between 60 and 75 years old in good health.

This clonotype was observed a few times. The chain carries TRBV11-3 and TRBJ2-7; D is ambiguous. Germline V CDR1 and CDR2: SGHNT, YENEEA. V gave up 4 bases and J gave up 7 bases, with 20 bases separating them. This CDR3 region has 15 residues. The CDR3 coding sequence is TGTGCCAGCAGCTATGCGGCTAGTCGTCCCCATGAGCAGTACTTC. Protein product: CASSYAASRPHEQYF.

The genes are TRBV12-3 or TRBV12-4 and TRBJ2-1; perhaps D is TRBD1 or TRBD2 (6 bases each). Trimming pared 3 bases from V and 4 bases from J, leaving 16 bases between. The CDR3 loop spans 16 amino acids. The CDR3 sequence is CASSFGVRGPYNEQFF. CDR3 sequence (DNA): TGTGCCAGCAGTTTTGGTGTCCGGGGGCCTTACAATGAGCAGTTCTTC.

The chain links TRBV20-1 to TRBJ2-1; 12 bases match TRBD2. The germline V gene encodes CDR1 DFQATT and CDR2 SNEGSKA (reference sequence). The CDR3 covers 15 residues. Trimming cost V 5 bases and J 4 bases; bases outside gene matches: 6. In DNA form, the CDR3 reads TGCAGTGCTCGTTCTAGCGGGGGGGGATACAATGAGCAGTTCTTC. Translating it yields CSARSSGGGYNEQFF.

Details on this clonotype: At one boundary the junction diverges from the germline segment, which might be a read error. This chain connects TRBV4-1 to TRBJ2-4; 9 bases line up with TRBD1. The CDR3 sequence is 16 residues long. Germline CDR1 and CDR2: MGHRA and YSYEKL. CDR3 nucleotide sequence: TGCGCCGGCAGCCAGGGACAGGGATTAGCCAAAAACATTCAGTACTTC. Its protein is CAGSQGQGLAKNIQYF.

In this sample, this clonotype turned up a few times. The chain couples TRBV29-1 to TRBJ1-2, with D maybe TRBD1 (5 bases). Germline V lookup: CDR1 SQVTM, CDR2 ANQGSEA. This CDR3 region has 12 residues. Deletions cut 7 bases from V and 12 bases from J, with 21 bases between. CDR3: CSGGLDLGYHTF. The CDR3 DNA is TGCAGCGGGGGCCTGGACCTCGGATACCACACCTTC.

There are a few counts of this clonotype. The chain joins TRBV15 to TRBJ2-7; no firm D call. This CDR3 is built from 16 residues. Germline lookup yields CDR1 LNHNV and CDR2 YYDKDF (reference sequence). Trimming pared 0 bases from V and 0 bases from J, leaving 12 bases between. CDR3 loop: CATSREKVPGSYEQYF. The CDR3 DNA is TGTGCCACCAGCAGAGAGAAGGTCCCGGGCTCCTACGAGCAGTACTTC.

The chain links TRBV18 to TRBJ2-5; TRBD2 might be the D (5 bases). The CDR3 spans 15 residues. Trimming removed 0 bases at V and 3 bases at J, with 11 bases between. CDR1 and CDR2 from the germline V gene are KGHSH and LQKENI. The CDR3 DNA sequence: TGTGCCAGCTCACCACCTGCTAGCCTGAAAGAGACCCAGTACTTC. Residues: CASSPPASLKETQYF. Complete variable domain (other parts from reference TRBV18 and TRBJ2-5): NAGVMQNPRHLVRRRGQEARLRCSPMKGHSHVYWYRQLPEEGLKFMVYLQKENIIDESGMPKERFSAEFPKEGPSILRIQQVVRGDSAAYFCASSPPASLKETQYFGPGTRLLVL.

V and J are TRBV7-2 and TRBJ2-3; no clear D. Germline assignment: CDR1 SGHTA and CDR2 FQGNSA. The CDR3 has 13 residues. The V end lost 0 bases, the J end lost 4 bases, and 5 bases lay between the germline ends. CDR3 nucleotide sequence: TGTGCCAGCAGCTTAGCGCAAGCAGATACGCAGTATTTT. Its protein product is CASSLAQADTQYF.

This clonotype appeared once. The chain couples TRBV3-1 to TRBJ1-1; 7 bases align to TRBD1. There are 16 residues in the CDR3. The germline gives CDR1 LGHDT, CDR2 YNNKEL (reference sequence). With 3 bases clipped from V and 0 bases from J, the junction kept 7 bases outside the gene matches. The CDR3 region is CASSHSTGLMNTEAFF. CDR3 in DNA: TGTGCCAGCAGCCACTCGACAGGGCTCATGAACACTGAAGCTTTCTTT.

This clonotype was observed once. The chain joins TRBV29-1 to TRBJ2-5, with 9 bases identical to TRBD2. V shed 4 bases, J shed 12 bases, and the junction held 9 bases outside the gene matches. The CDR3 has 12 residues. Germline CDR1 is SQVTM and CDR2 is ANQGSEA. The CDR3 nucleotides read TGCAGCGTTGGGACTAGCGCATACGAGAAGTACTTC. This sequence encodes CSVGTSAYEKYF.

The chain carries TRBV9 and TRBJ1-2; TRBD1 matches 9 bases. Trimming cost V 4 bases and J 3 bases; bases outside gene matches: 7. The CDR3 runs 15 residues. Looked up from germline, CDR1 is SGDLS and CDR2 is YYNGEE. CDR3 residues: CASSLKTGGDYGYTF. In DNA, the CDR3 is TGTGCCAGCAGCCTCAAGACAGGGGGAGACTATGGCTACACCTTC.

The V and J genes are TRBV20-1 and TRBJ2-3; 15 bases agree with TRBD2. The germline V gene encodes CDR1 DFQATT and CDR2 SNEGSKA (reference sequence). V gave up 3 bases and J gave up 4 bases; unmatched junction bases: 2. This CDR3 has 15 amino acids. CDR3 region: CSARRTSGGADTQYF. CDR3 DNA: TGCAGTGCTAGGCGGACTAGCGGGGGGGCAGATACGCAGTATTTT.

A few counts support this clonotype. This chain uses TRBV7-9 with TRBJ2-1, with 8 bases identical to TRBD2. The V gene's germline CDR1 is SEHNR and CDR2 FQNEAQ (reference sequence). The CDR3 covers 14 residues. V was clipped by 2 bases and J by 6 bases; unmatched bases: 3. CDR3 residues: CASSLKTSVNEQFF. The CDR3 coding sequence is TGTGCCAGCAGCTTAAAGACTAGCGTCAATGAGCAGTTCTTC.

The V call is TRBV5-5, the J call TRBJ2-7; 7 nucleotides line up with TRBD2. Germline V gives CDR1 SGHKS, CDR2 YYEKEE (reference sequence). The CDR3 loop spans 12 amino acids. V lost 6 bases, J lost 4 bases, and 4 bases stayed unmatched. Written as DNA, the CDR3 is TGTGCCAGCACCATGGGGGGGTACGAGCAGTACTTC. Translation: CASTMGGYEQYF. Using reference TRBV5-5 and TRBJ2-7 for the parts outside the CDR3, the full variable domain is DAGVTQSPTHLIKTRGQQVTLRCSPISGHKSVSWYQQVLGQGPQFIFQYYEKEERGRGNFPDRFSARQFPNYSSELNVNALLLGDSALYLCASTMGGYEQYFGPGTRLTVT.

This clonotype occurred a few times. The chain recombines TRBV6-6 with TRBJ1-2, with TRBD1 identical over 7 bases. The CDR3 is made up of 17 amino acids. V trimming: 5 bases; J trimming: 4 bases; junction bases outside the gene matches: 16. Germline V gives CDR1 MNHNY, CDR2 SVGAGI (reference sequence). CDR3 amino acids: CASSTGTARREAYGYTF. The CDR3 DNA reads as TGTGCCAGCAGTACCGGGACAGCAAGAAGGGAAGCCTATGGCTACACCTTC.

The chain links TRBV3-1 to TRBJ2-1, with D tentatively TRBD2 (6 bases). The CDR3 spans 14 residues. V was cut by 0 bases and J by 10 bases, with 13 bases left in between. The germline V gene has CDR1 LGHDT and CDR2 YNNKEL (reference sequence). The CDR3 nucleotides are TGTGCCAGCAGCCAAGAGCCTAGCGTGCGAGAGCAGTTCTTC. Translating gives CASSQEPSVREQFF.

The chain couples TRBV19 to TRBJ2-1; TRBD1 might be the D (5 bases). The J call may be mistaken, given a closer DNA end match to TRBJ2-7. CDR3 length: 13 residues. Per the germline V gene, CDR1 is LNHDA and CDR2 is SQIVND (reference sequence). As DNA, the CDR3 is TGTGCCAGTAGTACCCAGGGAACTGGCGAGCAGTACTTC. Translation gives CASSTQGTGEQYF.

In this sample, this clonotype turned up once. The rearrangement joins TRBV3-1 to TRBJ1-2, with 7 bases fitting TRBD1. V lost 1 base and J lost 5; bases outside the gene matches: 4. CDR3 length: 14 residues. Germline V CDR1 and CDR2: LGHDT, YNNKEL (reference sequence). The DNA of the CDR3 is TGTGCCAGCAGCCAAGTCGGGGGACAGTATGGCTACACCTTC. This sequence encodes CASSQVGGQYGYTF. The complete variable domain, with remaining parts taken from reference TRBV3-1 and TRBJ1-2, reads DTAVSQTPKYLVTQMGNDKSIKCEQNLGHDTMYWYKQDSKKFLKIMFSYNNKELIINETVPNRFSPKSPDKAHLNLHINSLELGDSAVYFCASSQVGGQYGYTFGSGTRLTVV.

CDR3 residues: CSARRTSLEQFF. The CDR3 nucleotides read TGCAGTGCTAGACGGACTAGCCTAGAGCAGTTCTTC. The chain recombines TRBV20-1 with TRBJ2-1, with 8 bases fitting TRBD2. Germline loops: CDR1 DFQATT, CDR2 SNEGSKA (reference sequence). V dropped 2 bases and J dropped 10; count of bases not matched to a gene: 4. The CDR3 extends over 12 amino acids.

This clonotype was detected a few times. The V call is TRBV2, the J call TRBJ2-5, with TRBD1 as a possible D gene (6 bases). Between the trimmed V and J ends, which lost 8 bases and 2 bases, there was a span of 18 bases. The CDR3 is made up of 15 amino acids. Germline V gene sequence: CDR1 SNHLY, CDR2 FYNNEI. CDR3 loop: CASQPAGRGQETQYF. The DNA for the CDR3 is TGTGCCAGCCAGCCGGCGGGCAGGGGACAAGAGACCCAGTACTTC.

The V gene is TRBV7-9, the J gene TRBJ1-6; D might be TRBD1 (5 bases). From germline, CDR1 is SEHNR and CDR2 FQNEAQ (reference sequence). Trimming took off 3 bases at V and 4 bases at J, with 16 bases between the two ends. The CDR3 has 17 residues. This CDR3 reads CASSLAGTEDYNSPLHF. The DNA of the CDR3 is TGTGCCAGCAGCTTGGCCGGGACGGAGGATTATAATTCACCCCTCCACTTT.

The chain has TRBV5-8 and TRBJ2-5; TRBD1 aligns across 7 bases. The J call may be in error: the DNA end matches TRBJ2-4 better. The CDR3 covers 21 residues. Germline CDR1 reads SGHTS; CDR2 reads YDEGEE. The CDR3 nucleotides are TGTGCCCGCACCTCCCAAAGTTGGCCAGGGGGAAGGGGTAGGACCAAAAACATTCAGTACTTC. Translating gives CARTSQSWPGGRGRTKNIQYF.

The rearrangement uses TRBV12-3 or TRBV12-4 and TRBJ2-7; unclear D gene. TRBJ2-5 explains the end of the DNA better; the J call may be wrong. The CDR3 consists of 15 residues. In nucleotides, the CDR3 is TGTGCCAGCAGTTCCGCGACTTTACAAAAGGAGACCCAGTACTTC. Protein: CASSSATLQKETQYF.

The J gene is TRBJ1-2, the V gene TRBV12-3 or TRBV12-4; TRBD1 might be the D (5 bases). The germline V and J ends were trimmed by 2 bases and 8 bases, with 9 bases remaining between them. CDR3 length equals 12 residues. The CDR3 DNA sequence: TGTGCCAGCAGTTTACAGGGCGGCGGCTACACCTTC. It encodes CASSLQGGGYTF.

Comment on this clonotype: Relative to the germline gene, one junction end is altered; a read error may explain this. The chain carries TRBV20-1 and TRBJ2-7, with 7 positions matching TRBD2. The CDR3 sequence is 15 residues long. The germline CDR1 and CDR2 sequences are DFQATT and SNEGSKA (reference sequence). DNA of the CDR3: TGCAGTGCTAGACCGCACGGGGACTACCCCTACGAGCAGTACTTT. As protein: CSARPHGDYPYEQYF.